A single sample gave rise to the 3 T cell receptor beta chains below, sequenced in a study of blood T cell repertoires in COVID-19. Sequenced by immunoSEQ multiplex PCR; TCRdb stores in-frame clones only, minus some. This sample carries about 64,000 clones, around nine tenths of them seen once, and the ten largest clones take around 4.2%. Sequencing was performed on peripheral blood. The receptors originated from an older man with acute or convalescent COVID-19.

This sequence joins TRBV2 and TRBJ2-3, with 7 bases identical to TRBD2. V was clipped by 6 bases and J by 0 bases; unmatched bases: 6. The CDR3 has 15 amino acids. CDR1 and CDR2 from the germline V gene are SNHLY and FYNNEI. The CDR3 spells CASSPSGTSTDTQYF. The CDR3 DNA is TGTGCCAGCAGCCCGAGCGGGACTAGCACAGATACGCAGTATTTT.

The DNA of the CDR3 is TGCGCCAGCAGCCCGCTCAGGGGAGATACGCAGTATTTT. Translating gives CASSPLRGDTQYF. The V gene is TRBV4-3, the J gene TRBJ2-3, with D possibly TRBD1 on 6 matching bases. Trimming stripped 4 bases from V and 5 bases from J, with 10 bases between. The germline V gene encodes CDR1 LGHNA and CDR2 YSLEER. The CDR3 is 13 amino acids.

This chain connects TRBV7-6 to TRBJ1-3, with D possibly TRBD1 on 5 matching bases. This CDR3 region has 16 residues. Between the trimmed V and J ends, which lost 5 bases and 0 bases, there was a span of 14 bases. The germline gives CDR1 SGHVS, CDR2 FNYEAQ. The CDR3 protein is CASSPPGGNSGNTIYF. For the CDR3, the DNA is TGTGCCAGCAGCCCGCCGGGGGGAAACTCTGGAAACACCATATATTTT.